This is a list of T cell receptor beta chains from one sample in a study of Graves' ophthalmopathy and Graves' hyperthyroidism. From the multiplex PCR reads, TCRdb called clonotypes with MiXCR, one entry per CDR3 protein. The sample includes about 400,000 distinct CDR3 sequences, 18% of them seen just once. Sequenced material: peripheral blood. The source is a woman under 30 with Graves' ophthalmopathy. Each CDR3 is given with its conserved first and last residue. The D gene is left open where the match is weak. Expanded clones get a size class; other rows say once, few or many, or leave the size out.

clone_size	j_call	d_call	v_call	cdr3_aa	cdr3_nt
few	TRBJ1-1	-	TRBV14	CASRPRTFRVPNTEAFF	TGTGCCAGCAGACCGCGGACATTTCGGGTCCCGAACACTGAAGCTTTCTTT
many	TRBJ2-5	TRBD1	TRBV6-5	CASSYYYRGETQYF	TGTGCCAGCAGTTACTACTACAGGGGAGAGACCCAGTACTTC
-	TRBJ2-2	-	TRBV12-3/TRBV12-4	CASSLVGWENTGELFF	TGTGCCAGCAGTTTAGTAGGGTGGGAGAACACCGGGGAGCTGTTTTTT
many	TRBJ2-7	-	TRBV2	CASSEAVGESYEQYF	TGTGCCAGCAGTGAAGCTGTCGGGGAGTCCTACGAGCAGTACTTC
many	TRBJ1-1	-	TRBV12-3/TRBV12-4	CASSLSLGDTEAFF	TGTGCCAGCAGTTTATCACTTGGGGACACTGAAGCTTTCTTT
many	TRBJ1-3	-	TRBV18	CASSRRENTIYF	TGTGCCAGCTCCCGGAGGGAAAACACCATATATTTT
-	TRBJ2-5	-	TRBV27	CASSPSLRFSTETQYF	TGTGCCAGCAGCCCCAGTCTTCGATTCTCAACGGAGACCCAGTACTTC
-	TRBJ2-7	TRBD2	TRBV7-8	CASSHLAGGSYEQYF	TGTGCCAGCAGTCATTTAGCGGGAGGATCCTACGAGCAGTACTTC
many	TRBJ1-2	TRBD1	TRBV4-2	CASSQVQGQGNGYTF	TGTGCCAGCAGCCAAGTACAGGGACAGGGCAATGGCTACACCTTC
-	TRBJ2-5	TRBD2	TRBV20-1	CSAQKGTSGSVEETQYF	TGCAGTGCCCAAAAAGGGACTAGCGGGAGTGTAGAAGAGACCCAGTACTTC
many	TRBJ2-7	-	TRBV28	CASSPTRLDSYEQYF	TGTGCCAGCAGTCCTACCCGACTGGACTCCTACGAGCAGTACTTC
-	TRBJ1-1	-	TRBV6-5	CASSYSIGGGNTEAFF	TGTGCCAGCAGTTACTCGATCGGGGGGGGGAACACTGAAGCTTTCTTT
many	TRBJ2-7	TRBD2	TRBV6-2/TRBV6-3	CASSYQAGVTYEQYF	TGTGCCAGCAGTTACCAAGCGGGGGTTACCTACGAGCAGTACTTC
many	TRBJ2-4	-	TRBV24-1	CATSDSQSLRGTKNIQYF	TGTGCCACCAGTGATTCACAATCCCTGCGGGGAACCAAAAACATTCAGTACTTC
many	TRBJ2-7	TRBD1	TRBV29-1	CSVEDGTGVYEQYF	TGCAGCGTTGAAGATGGGACAGGGGTCTACGAGCAGTACTTC
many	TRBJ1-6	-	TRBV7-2	CASSLALNNSPLHF	TGTGCCAGCAGCTTAGCTCTGAATAATTCACCCCTCCACTTT
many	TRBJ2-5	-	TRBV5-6	CASSLLCSQETQYF	TGTGCCAGCAGCCTGCTGTGTTCCCAAGAGACCCAGTACTTC
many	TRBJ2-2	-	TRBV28	CASNERGVSGLNTGELFF	TGTGCCAGCAATGAACGTGGTGTTAGCGGTTTGAACACCGGGGAGCTGTTTTTT
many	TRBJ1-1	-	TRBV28	CASTQLQTFEAFF	TGTGCCAGCACCCAACTCCAGACATTTGAAGCTTTCTTT
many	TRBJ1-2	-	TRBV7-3	CASSSGAGRYGYTF	TGTGCCAGCAGCTCGGGGGCCGGGCGGTATGGCTACACCTTC
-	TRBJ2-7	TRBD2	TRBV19	CASSGGSGNYEQYF	TGTGCCAGTAGTGGTGGCAGCGGGAACTACGAGCAGTACTTC
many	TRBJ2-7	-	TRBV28	CASSLSGEPYEQYF	TGTGCCAGCAGTTTATCAGGGGAACCCTACGAGCAGTACTTC
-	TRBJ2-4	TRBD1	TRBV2	CASGTGGVVAKNIQYF	TGTGCCAGCGGGACAGGGGGTGTTGTGGCCAAAAACATTCAGTACTTC
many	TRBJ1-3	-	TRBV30	CAWSHRSGNTIYF	TGTGCCTGGAGTCACCGCTCTGGAAACACCATATATTTT
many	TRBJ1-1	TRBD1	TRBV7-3	CASSLGTGRTEAFF	TGTGCCAGCAGCCTAGGGACAGGGCGAACTGAAGCTTTCTTT
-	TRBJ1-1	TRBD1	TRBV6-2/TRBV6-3	CASRSTGGRQAFF	TGTGCCAGCAGATCAACAGGGGGAAGGCAAGCTTTCTTT
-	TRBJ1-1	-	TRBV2	CASSGRLGSTEAFF	TGTGCCAGCAGCGGGCGTTTGGGTTCCACTGAAGCTTTCTTT